This TCR beta chain was found in a study of blood T cell repertoires in COVID-19. The CDR3 spans 15 residues. The V gene's germline CDR1 is MGHDK and CDR2 SYGVNS. V dropped 3 bases and J dropped 3; count of bases not matched to a gene: 5. The data were produced by immunoSEQ multiplex PCR, yet TCRdb's version contains in-frame clones alone and is incomplete. The sample yields roughly 250,000 clones, 81% seen once. V and J are TRBV25-1 and TRBJ1-5; 7 bases are shared with TRBD1. The sample was peripheral blood. The source is a woman in her fifties or sixties with active or convalescent COVID-19. The chain's CDR3 is CASSEPGQTNQPQHF. In DNA form, the CDR3 reads TGTGCCAGCAGTGAGCCGGGACAGACCAATCAGCCCCAGCATTTT.